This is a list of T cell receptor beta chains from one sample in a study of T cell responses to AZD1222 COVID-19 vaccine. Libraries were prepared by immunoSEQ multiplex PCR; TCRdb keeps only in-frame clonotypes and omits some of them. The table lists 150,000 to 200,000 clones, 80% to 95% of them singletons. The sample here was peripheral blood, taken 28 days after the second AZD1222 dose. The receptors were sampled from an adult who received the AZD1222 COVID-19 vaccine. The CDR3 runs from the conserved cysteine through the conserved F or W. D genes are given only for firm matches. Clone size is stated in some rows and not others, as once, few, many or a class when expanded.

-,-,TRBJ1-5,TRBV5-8,TGTGCCAGCACCGATTGGGGGGGCGATCAGCCCCAGCATTTT,CASTDWGGDQPQHF
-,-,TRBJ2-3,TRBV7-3,TGTGCCAGCAGCTCATTAGTAGCTGATACGCAGTATTTT,CASSSLVADTQYF
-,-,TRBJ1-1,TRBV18,TGTGCCAGCTCACCTTCGACAAGCCTGAACACTGAAGCTTTCTTT,CASSPSTSLNTEAFF
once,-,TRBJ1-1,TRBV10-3,TGTGCCATCAGTATGAGGGGTGGTACTGAAGCTTTCTTT,CAISMRGGTEAFF
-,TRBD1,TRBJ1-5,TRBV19,TGTGCCAGTAGTCTCTTTACCCCGGGACAGGGCGGCAATCAGCCCCAGCATTTT,CASSLFTPGQGGNQPQHF
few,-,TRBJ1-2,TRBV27,TGTGCCAGCTTCGCCCCGGGTCGAGCTAACTATGGCTACACCTTC,CASFAPGRANYGYTF
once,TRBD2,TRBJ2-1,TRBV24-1,TGTGCCACCAGTGATTGGGGGACTAGCGTTGGTGGTGAGCAGTTCTTC,CATSDWGTSVGGEQFF
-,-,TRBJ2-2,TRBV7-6,TGTGCCAGCAGCTTACGCGGGACAGCGGACACCGGGGAGCTGTTTTTT,CASSLRGTADTGELFF
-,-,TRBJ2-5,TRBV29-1,TGCAGCGTTGACCAGGGCCAGACCCAGTACTTC,CSVDQGQTQYF
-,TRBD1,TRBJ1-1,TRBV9,TGTGCCAGCAGCGGAGGGGGCCGAAGAACTGAAGCTTTCTTT,CASSGGGRRTEAFF
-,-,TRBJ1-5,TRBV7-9,TGTGCCAGCAGCTTCGGGTCGGGGCAGCCCCAGCATTTT,CASSFGSGQPQHF
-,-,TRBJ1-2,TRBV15,TGTGCCACCAGCGAAGACAGCTATGGCTACACCTTC,CATSEDSYGYTF
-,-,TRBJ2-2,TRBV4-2,TGTGCCAGCAGCCAAGATGGCGGAAACACCGGGGAGCTGTTTTTT,CASSQDGGNTGELFF
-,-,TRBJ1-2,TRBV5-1,TGCGCCAGCAGCTTGATGTCTGAAAGCTACACCTTC,CASSLMSESYTF
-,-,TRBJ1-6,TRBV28,TGTGCCAGCAGTCCCGGGCAGGGTAATTCACCCCTCCACTTT,CASSPGQGNSPLHF
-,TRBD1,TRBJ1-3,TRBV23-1,TGCGCCAGCAGTCAGAGACAGGGGGTAGGTCAGGCCTCTGGAAACACCATATATTTT,CASSQRQGVGQASGNTIYF
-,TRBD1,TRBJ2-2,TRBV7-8,TGTGCCAGCAGAAACCCATGGACAGGGGGCGCCGACGGGGAGCTGTTTTTT,CASRNPWTGGADGELFF
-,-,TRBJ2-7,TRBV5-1,TGCGCCAGCAGCTACAACGAGCTTGGCGTGCAGCAGTACTTC,CASSYNELGVQQYF
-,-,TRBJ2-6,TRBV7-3,TGTGCCAGCAGCACCTCTGGGGCCAACGTCCTGACTTTC,CASSTSGANVLTF
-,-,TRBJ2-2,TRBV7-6,TGTGCCAGCAGCTTTTTACAGGCGAACACCGGGGAGCTGTTTTTT,CASSFLQANTGELFF
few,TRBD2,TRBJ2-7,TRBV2,TGTGCCAGCAGTTCAGTTCTGGGGGAGGGAGAGCAGTACTTC,CASSSVLGEGEQYF
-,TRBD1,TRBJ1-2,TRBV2,TGTGCCAGCGAGGACCTTGACAGGGGGCTACGTGGCTACACCTTC,CASEDLDRGLRGYTF
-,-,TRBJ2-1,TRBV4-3,TGCGCCAGCAGCCAATCCGGGACGGAGCCCTACAATGAGCAGTTCTTC,CASSQSGTEPYNEQFF
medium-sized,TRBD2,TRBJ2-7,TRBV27,TGTGCCAGCACCAGAGAAGCGGGGGGGTCCTACGAGCAGTACTTC,CASTREAGGSYEQYF
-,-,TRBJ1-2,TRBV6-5,TGTGCCAGCAGTTACTTACAGGGTACCTACACCTTC,CASSYLQGTYTF
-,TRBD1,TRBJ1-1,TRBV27,TGTGCCAGCAGTTTCACCGATCGACAGGGCCGAGCTTTCTTT,CASSFTDRQGRAFF
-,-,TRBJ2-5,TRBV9,TGTGCCAGCAGCGTAAACGGGGGCCCACAAGAGACCCAGTACTTC,CASSVNGGPQETQYF
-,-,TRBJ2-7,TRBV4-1,TGCGCCAGCAGCCAAGAATCAGGGTCGGGCATATACGAGCAGTACTTC,CASSQESGSGIYEQYF
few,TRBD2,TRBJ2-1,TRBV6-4,TGTGCCAGCAGTCTGGACGGGGGGTTGCATGAGCAGTTCTTC,CASSLDGGLHEQFF
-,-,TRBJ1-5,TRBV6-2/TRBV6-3,TGTGCCAGCACCCCAGGGACAAGAAGGGATCAGCCCCAGCATTTT,CASTPGTRRDQPQHF
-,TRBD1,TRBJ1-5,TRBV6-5,TGTGCCAGCACCCAGAGACAGGGTGATCAGCCCCAGCATTTT,CASTQRQGDQPQHF
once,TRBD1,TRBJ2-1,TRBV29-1,TGCAGCGTTGAGTCTGTGGAACAGGGGGGAGGTGAGCAGTTCTTC,CSVESVEQGGGEQFF
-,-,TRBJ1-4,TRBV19,TGTGCCAGTAGTCCCATAAGGGATCCTAATGAAAAACTGTTTTTT,CASSPIRDPNEKLFF
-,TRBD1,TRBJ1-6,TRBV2,TGTGCCAGCAGTGAACGACAGGGAGGTTCACCCCTCCACTTT,CASSERQGGSPLHF
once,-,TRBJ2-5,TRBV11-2,TGTGCCAGCAGCTTAGTATTCGGACAGAAAGAGACCCAGTACTTC,CASSLVFGQKETQYF
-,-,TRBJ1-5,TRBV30,TGTGCCTGGAGCAAGGCGCAGGGATATCAGCCCCAGCATTTT,CAWSKAQGYQPQHF
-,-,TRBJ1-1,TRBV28,TGTGCCAGCACTACCTTGGCCTGGGGAACGAACACTGAAGCTTTCTTT,CASTTLAWGTNTEAFF
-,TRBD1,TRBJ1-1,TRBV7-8,TGTGCCAGCAGCTTACGGGACAGGGGCACTGAAGCTTTCTTT,CASSLRDRGTEAFF
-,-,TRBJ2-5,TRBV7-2,TGTGCCAGCAGCTTCCAGGGGGGTGGGGAGACCCAGTACTTC,CASSFQGGGETQYF
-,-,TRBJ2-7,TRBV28,TGTGCCAGCAGGGACAGCCCTCGCGAGCAGTACTTC,CASRDSPREQYF
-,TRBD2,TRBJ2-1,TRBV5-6,TGTGCCAGCAGCTTGTTTGCGGGGGGGCGATTTTCCAATGAGCAGTTCTTC,CASSLFAGGRFSNEQFF
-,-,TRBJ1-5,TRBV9,TGTGCCAGCAGCGTAGGCGGGGGCAGAGATCAGCCCCAGCATTTT,CASSVGGGRDQPQHF
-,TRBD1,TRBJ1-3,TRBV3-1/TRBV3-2,TGTGCCAGCAGCCCACATCCGGGACAGGCTGGAAACACCATATATTTT,CASSPHPGQAGNTIYF
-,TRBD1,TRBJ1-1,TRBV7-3,TGTGCCAGCAGCCCCGGACAGGGATATACTGAAGCTTTCTTT,CASSPGQGYTEAFF
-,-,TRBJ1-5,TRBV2,TGTGCCAGCAACCTGGCGGTTAATCAGCCCCAGCATTTT,CASNLAVNQPQHF
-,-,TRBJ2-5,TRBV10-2,TGCGCCAGCAGCCGCCAAGAGACCCAGTACTTC,CASSRQETQYF
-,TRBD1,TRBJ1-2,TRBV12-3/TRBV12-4,TGTGCCAGCAGCCTGGACAGGGTCGGGGGCTACACCTTC,CASSLDRVGGYTF
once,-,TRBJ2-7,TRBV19,TGTGCCAGTAGGGGTTCAGGAGGGGTCGAGCAGTACTTC,CASRGSGGVEQYF
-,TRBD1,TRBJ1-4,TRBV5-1,TGCGCCAGCCAGACAGGGGAGAACGGAAGGGGCGAAAAACTGTTTTTT,CASQTGENGRGEKLFF
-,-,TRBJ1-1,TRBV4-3,TGCGCCAGCAGCCAAGGGGGGGGAAGGAACACTGAAGCTTTCTTT,CASSQGGGRNTEAFF
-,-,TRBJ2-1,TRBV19,TGTGCCAGTAGTATCGGCAGTACAGGCAATGAGCAGTTCTTC,CASSIGSTGNEQFF